This TCR beta chain was recorded in a study of cytomegalovirus exposure and HLA in healthy donors. V lost 2 bases to trimming and J lost 2 bases; unmatched junction nucleotides: 3. This CDR3 region has 14 residues. The germline CDR1 and CDR2 sequences are SGHTA and FQGTGA. As concerns this clone: Antigen unknown.

Study results and caveats: Accounts indicate the classifier identified cytomegalovirus status with strong specificity and sensitivity. Most TCR sequences were uncommon, yet certain public TCRs appeared in many donors.

The assay was immunoSEQ multiplex PCR, and TCRdb's table has in-frame clones only and misses some. The sample lists fewer than 200,000 clones; approximately 86% were seen once. Source material: PBMCs. The clonotype was recovered from a man aged 25 to 40 in good health and CMV-seropositive. The V call is TRBV7-3, the J call TRBJ2-7; TRBD1 aligns across 7 bases. The CDR3 spells CASSLDRVAYEQYF. The CDR3 nucleotides read TGTGCCAGCAGCTTAGACAGGGTGGCCTACGAGCAGTACTTC.